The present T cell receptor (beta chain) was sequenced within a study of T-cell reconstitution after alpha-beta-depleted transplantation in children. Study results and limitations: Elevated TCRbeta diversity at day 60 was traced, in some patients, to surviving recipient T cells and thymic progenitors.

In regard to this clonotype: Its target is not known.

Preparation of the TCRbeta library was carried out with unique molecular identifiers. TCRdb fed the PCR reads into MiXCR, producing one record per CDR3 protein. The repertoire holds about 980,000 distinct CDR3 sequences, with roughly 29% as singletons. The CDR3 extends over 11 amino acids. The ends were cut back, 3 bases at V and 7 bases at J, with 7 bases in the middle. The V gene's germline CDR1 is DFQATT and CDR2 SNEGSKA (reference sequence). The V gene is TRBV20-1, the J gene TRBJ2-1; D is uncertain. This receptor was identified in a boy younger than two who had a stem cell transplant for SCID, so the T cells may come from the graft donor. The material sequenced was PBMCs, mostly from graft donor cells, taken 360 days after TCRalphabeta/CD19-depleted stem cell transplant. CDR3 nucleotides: TGCAGTGCTAGGGTCTGGAATGAGCAGTTCTTC. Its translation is CSARVWNEQFF.